Presented here are 3 T cell receptor beta chains from one specimen sequenced in a study of beta chain features in type 1 diabetes. Study-wide results and caveats: For Type 1 diabetes patients, all four CD4+ subsets carried TCRB CDR3s that were moderately but significantly shorter.

Isolated RNA was reverse transcribed in full, so expressed TCRB transcripts were sequenced. Repertoires were generated with immunoSEQ multiplex PCR, while TCRdb's copy carries only in-frame clones and drops some. The profile shows roughly 150,000 clones, approximately 9.1% of them singletons. These receptors have no known antigen. Sequencing input: central memory CD4+ T cells from blood. The receptor source for this set is a woman aged 25-40 years with type 1 diabetes.

V is TRBV18 and J is TRBJ2-1, with D tentatively TRBD2 (5 bases). Per the germline V gene, CDR1 is KGHSH and CDR2 is LQKENI. V shed 3 bases and J shed 6 bases, with 18 bases lying between them. The CDR3 totals 16 residues. The CDR3 here is CASSPLAPTGSNEQFF. The CDR3 nucleotides are TGTGCCAGCTCACCCCTAGCACCCACGGGAAGCAATGAGCAGTTCTTC. The whole variable domain, filled in from reference TRBV18 and TRBJ2-1, reads NAGVMQNPRHLVRRRGQEARLRCSPMKGHSHVYWYRQLPEEGLKFMVYLQKENIIDESGMPKERFSAEFPKEGPSILRIQQVVRGDSAAYFCASSPLAPTGSNEQFFGPGTRLTVL.

The chain couples TRBV28 to TRBJ2-1; 8 bases line up with TRBD1. Germline CDR1 and CDR2: MDHEN and SYDVKM. V was pared by 2 bases and J by 15 bases, with 6 bases of the junction left unmatched. The CDR3 extends over 12 amino acids. This chain's CDR3 is CASSLPAGGLFF. In DNA, the CDR3 is TGTGCCAGCAGTTTACCGGCAGGGGGCCTGTTCTTC.

This clone occurred a few times. The V call is TRBV7-9, the J call TRBJ2-1, with 8 bases that match TRBD1. Germline V gives CDR1 SEHNR, CDR2 FQNEAQ (reference sequence). V lost 2 bases, J lost 6 bases, and 6 bases stayed unmatched. CDR3 size: 15 residues. CDR3 sequence: CASSLHQGAGNEQFF. DNA of the CDR3: TGTGCCAGCAGCTTACACCAGGGGGCGGGCAATGAGCAGTTCTTC.